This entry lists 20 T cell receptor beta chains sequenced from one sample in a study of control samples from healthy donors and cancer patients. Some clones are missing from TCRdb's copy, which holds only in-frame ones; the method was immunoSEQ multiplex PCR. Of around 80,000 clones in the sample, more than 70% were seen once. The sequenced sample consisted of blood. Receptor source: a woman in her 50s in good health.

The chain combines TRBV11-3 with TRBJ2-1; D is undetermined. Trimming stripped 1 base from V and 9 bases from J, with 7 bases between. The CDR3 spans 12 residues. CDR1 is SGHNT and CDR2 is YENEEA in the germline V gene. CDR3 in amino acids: CASSLGGFEQFF. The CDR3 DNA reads TGTGCCAGCAGCTTAGGGGGATTTGAGCAGTTCTTC.

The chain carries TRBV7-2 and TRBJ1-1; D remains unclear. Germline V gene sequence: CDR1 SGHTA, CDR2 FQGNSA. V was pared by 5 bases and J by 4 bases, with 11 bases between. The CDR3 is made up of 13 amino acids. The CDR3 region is CASSSTMGTEAFF. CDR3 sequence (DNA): TGTGCCAGCAGCAGCACCATGGGCACTGAAGCTTTCTTT.

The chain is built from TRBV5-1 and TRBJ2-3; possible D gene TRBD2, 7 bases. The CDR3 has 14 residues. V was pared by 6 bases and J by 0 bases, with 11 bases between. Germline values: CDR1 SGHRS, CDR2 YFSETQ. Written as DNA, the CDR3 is TGCGCCAGCAAGGGGGGGTCCAGCACAGATACGCAGTATTTT. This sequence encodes CASKGGSSTDTQYF.

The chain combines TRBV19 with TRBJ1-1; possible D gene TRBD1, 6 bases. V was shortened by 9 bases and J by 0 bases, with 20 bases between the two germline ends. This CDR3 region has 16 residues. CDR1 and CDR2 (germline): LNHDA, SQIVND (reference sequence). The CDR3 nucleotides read TGTGCCAGCCGCGATAGGGGGAGGCTAATGAACACTGAAGCTTTCTTT. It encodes CASRDRGRLMNTEAFF.

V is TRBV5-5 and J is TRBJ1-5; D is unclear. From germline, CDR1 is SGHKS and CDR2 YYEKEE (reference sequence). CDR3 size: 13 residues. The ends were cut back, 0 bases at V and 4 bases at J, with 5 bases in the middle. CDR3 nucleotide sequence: TGTGCCAGCAGCTTGGTTCCTAATCAGCCCCAGCATTTT. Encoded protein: CASSLVPNQPQHF.

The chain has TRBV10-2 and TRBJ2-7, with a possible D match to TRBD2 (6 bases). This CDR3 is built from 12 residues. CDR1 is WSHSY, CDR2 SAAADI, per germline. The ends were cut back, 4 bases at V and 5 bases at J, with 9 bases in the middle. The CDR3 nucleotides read TGCGCCAGCAGTGTCGGAGGGGACGAGCAGTACTTC. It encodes CASSVGGDEQYF.

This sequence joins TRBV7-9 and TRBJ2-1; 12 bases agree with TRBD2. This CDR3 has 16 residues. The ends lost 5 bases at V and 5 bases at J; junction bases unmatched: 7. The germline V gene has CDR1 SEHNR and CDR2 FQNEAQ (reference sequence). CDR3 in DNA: TGTGCCAGCAGCGCGCGACTAGCGGGGGCCAACAATGAGCAGTTCTTC. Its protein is CASSARLAGANNEQFF.

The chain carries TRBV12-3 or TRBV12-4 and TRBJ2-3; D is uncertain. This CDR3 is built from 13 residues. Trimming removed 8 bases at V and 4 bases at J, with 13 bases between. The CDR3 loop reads CASGDGPADTQYF. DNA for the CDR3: TGTGCCAGCGGAGATGGTCCCGCAGATACGCAGTATTTT.

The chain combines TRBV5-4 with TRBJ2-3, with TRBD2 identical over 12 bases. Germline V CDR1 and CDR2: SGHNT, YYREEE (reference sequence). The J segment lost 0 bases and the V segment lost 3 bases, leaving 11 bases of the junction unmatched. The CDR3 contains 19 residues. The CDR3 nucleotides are TGTGCCAGCAGCTCCAGACTAGCGGGGGCCCCCGGGAGCACAGATACGCAGTATTTT. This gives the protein CASSSRLAGAPGSTDTQYF.

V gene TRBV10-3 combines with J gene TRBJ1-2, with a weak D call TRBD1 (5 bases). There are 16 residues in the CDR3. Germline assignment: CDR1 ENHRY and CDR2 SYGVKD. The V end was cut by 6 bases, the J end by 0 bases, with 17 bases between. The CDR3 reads CAIRDTQLTANYGYTF. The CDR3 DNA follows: TGTGCCATCAGGGATACACAGCTGACAGCTAACTATGGCTACACCTTC.

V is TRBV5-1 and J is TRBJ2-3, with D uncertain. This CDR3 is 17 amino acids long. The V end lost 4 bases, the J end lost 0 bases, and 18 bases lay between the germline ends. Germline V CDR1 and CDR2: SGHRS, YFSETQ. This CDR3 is CASSPEGRLLSTDTQYF. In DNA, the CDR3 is TGCGCCAGCAGCCCTGAAGGACGCCTGCTTAGCACAGATACGCAGTATTTT.

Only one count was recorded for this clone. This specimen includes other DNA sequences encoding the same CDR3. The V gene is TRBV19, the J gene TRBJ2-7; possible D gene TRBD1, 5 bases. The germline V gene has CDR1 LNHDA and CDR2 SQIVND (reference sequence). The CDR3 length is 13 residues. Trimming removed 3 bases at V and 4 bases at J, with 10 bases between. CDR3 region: CASSIGQGYEQYF. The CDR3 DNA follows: TGTGCCAGTAGTATTGGTCAGGGTTACGAGCAGTACTTC.

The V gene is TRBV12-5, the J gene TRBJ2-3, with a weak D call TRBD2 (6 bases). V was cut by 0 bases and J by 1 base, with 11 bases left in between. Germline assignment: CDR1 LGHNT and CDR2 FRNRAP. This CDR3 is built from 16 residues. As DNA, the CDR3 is TGTGCTAGTGGTTTGGTACCGCCTAGCGGCACAGATACGCAGTATTTT. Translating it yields CASGLVPPSGTDTQYF.

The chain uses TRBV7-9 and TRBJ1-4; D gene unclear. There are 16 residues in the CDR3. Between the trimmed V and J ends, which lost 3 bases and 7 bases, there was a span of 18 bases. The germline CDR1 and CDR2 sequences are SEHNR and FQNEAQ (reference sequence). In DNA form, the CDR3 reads TGTGCCAGCAGCTTCCCCGCGTCAGCCGCTTTTGAAAAACTGTTTTTT. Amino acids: CASSFPASAAFEKLFF.

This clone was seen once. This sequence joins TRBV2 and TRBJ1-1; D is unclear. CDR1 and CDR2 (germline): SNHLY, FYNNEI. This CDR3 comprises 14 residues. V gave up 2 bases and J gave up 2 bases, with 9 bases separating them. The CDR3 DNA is TGTGCCAGCAGTGAACAGGAGGGAAACACTGAAGCTTTCTTT. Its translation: CASSEQEGNTEAFF.

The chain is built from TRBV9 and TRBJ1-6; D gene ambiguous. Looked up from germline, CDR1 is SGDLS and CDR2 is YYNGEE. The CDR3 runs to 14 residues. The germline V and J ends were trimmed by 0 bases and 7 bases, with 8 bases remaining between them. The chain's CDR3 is CASSVVSRNSPLHF. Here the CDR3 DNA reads TGTGCCAGCAGCGTAGTCAGTAGAAATTCACCCCTCCACTTT.

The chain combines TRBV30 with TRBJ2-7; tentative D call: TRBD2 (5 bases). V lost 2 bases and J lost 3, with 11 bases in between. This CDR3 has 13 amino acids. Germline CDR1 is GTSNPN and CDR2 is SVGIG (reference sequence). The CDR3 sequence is CAWSQDYLYEQYF. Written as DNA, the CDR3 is TGTGCCTGGAGTCAAGACTACCTCTACGAGCAGTACTTC.

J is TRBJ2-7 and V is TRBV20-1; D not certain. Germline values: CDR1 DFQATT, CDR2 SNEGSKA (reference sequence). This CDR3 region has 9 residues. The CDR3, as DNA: TGCAGGGTGAGTTACGAGCAGTACTTC. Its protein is CRVSYEQYF.

CDR3 sequence (DNA): TGTGCCAGCAGTGGGCGACAGGGTATAATGATTTCCCCTGGAAACACCATATATTTT. Protein: CASSGRQGIMISPGNTIYF. The chain couples TRBV2 to TRBJ1-3; TRBD1 agrees at 7 bases. This CDR3 spans 19 amino acids. With 4 bases clipped from V and 2 bases from J, the junction kept 17 bases outside the gene matches. Germline V lookup: CDR1 SNHLY, CDR2 FYNNEI.

The CDR3 sequence: CSASTPGQAGTDTQYF. CDR3 in DNA: TGCAGTGCTAGTACCCCCGGGCAGGCGGGCACAGATACGCAGTATTTT. This chain joins TRBV20-1 and TRBJ2-3; D is undetermined. The CDR3 is 16 residues long. V lost 3 bases and J lost 1, with 17 bases in between. CDR1 is DFQATT, CDR2 SNEGSKA, per germline (reference sequence).